The text below deals with one TCR beta chain. No antigen is known for it. Compared with germline, one end of the junction differs, possibly owing to a read error. A sample-barcoded 5' primer and a J-beta primer mix were used in a second PCR of roughly 6 to 11 cycles. All samples gave at least 2.5 million CDR3-containing paired-end reads. TCRdb called the 5' RACE reads again in MiXCR, with one record for every CDR3 protein. Of fewer than 800,000 distinct CDR3 sequences listed, roughly 30% are singletons. The data were taken from a study of blood T cells in healthy people across ages. Study as a whole: Template-switching capture recovered about one barcoded beta molecule per two T cells.

Overall study results and limits: Greater diversity and more naive CD4+ cells were seen in long-lived donors than in aged donors.

The CDR3 extends over 13 amino acids. The germline CDR1 and CDR2 sequences are MDHEN and SYDVKM. Around 10 milliliters of peripheral blood were drawn from each donor. This chain uses TRBV28 with TRBJ2-4; maybe TRBD1 (6 bases). The TCR comes from a woman older than 75 in good health. The sequenced sample consisted of blood. CDR3 in amino acids: CANSFRAGVIQYF. Here the CDR3 DNA reads TGTGCCAACAGTTTTAGGGCAGGGGTCATTCAGTACTTC.